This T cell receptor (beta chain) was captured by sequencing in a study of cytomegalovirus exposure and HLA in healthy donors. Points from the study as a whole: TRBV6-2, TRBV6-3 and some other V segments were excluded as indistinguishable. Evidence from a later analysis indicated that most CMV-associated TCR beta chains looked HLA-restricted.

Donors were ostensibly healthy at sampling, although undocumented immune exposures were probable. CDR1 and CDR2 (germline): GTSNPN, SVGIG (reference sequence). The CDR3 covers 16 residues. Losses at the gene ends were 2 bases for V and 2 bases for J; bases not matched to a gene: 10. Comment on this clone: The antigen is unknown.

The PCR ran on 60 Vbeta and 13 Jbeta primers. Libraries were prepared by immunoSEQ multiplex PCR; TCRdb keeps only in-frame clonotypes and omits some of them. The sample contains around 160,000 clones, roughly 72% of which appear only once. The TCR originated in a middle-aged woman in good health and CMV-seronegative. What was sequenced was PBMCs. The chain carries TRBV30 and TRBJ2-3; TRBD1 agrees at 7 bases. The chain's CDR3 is CAWSSRTGGYTDTQYF. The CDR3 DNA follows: TGTGCCTGGAGTAGCCGGACAGGTGGATACACAGATACGCAGTATTTT.